Given below is one T cell receptor beta chain in context. This entry belongs to a study of T-cell reconstitution after alpha-beta-depleted transplantation in children. As it was prepared, the TCRbeta library received unique molecular identifiers. TCRdb re-derived calls from the PCR reads in MiXCR, one entry per CDR3 protein. This table holds hundreds of thousands of distinct CDR3 sequences, about an eighth found once. This CDR3 is 15 amino acids long. Germline V lookup: CDR1 DFQATT, CDR2 SNEGSKA (reference sequence). Unmatched junction bases numbered 8, after V lost 2 bases and J lost 10 bases. The TCR comes from a girl aged 2-10 years with congenital amegakaryocytic thrombocytopenia, due to receive a stem cell transplant. This chain connects TRBV20-1 to TRBJ1-6, with 10 bases lining up with TRBD1. This specimen was PBMCs, taken before TCRalphabeta/CD19-depleted stem cell transplant. The CDR3 here is CSARSGQGLGSPLHF. The CDR3 DNA reads TGCAGTGCTAGATCGGGACAGGGGTTAGGGTCACCCCTCCACTTT.